Each of the 29 T cell receptor beta chains below was sequenced from the same sample in a study of post-analysis software for immune sequencing data. Overall study results and limits: The study found TRBV5-6, TRBV5-1 and TRBV20-1 among about 5 TRBV segments more frequent in patients than controls.

Prepared libraries of TCR beta cDNA carried unique molecular identifiers. TCRdb called the PCR reads again in MiXCR, with one record for every CDR3 protein. This sample has more than 500,000 distinct CDR3 sequences, with around a third found just once. These receptors' antigens are unknown. Source material: blood. The receptors shown here come from a girl aged 2 to 17 with multiple sclerosis.

The gene calls are TRBV11-2 and TRBJ1-2; no reliable D call. Germline CDR1 and CDR2: SGHAT and FQNNGV. Trimming pared 4 bases from V and 6 bases from J, leaving 18 bases between. CDR3 length: 15 amino acids. CDR3 loop: CASSSLTAGRDGYTF. The CDR3 nucleotides read TGTGCCAGCAGCTCACTTACGGCCGGGCGCGATGGCTACACCTTC.

This clonotype was seen more than once but under ten times. V and J are TRBV6-6 and TRBJ2-2; no clear D. There are 16 residues in the CDR3. Per germline, CDR1 MNHNY and CDR2 SVGAGI (reference sequence). The V gene lost 6 bases and the J gene lost 2 bases, with 16 bases spanning the gap. The CDR3, as DNA: TGTGCCAGCAGCCTCACCTTTCGGCTAAACACCGGGGAGCTGTTTTTT. Translating gives CASSLTFRLNTGELFF.

This clonotype was counted a few times. The J gene is TRBJ1-2, the V gene TRBV4-1; D is unresolved. Trimming took off 2 bases at V and 8 bases at J, with 18 bases between the two ends. The CDR3 covers 15 residues. The germline V gene has CDR1 MGHRA and CDR2 YSYEKL. CDR3 amino acids: CASSQSLTYLEGYTF. DNA for the CDR3: TGCGCCAGCAGCCAATCCCTAACTTACCTTGAGGGCTACACCTTC.

The chain links TRBV3-1 to TRBJ1-2; D not resolved. The V gene lost 3 bases and the J gene lost 5 bases, with 10 bases spanning the gap. CDR3 length: 13 residues. The V gene's germline CDR1 is LGHDT and CDR2 YNNKEL (reference sequence). The CDR3 DNA reads as TGTGCCAGCAGCCAGGATGGTGGGTATGGCTACACCTTC. It encodes CASSQDGGYGYTF.

This chain uses TRBV5-5 with TRBJ2-3, with a possible D match to TRBD1 (5 bases). This CDR3 is built from 15 residues. Germline CDR1 is SGHKS and CDR2 is YYEKEE (reference sequence). V gave up 0 bases and J gave up 3 bases, with 11 bases separating them. The CDR3, as DNA: TGTGCCAGCAGCTTGGATGGGGCTTTGACAGATACGCAGTATTTT. Residues: CASSLDGALTDTQYF.

This clonotype has only a few counts. The chain combines TRBV20-1 with TRBJ2-4, with 8 positions matching TRBD2. CDR3 length: 15 amino acids. Germline-derived CDR1 and CDR2 are DFQATT and SNEGSKA (reference sequence). The junction had 6 bases not matched to a gene; V was cut back by 1 base and J by 4 bases. In DNA form, the CDR3 reads TGCAGTGCTAGAGGGGTGGGACTAGGTAAAAACATTCAGTACTTC. This translates into CSARGVGLGKNIQYF.

The chain couples TRBV18 to TRBJ2-7; no clear D. V lost 4 bases to trimming and J lost 3 bases, with 13 bases between them. The CDR3 runs to 14 residues. Germline loops: CDR1 KGHSH, CDR2 LQKENI. The DNA for the CDR3 is TGTGCCAGCTCACTCCACGCTCTGGACTACGAGCAGTACTTC. The encoded protein is CASSLHALDYEQYF.

This clonotype showed up just once. The chain employs TRBV10-3 and TRBJ1-2; D ambiguous. Trimming removed 0 bases from V and 7 bases from J, with 12 bases in between. CDR1 and CDR2 (germline): ENHRY, SYGVKD. This CDR3 comprises 14 residues. Here the CDR3 reads CAISESSAARGYTF. The DNA for the CDR3 is TGTGCCATCAGTGAGTCGTCGGCAGCCCGTGGCTACACCTTC.

There are many counts of this clonotype. The chain has TRBV6-1 and TRBJ1-2; the D is unclear. With 0 bases removed from V and 4 bases from J, the gap between germline ends came to 6 bases. The CDR3 consists of 13 residues. The V gene's germline CDR1 is MNHNS and CDR2 SASEGT. The CDR3 DNA follows: TGTGCCAGCAGTGAAGCGTCCGGCTATGGCTACACCTTC. This sequence encodes CASSEASGYGYTF.

V is TRBV11-2 and J is TRBJ2-1; D gene unclear. V was cut by 9 bases and J by 1 base, with 19 bases left in between. Germline V gene sequence: CDR1 SGHAT, CDR2 FQNNGV. CDR3 length: 16 amino acids. CDR3 bases: TGTGCCAGTGTAGGATTTCGCGGTTGGTCCTACAATGAGCAGTTCTTC. It is translated as CASVGFRGWSYNEQFF. Complete variable domain (other parts from reference TRBV11-2 and TRBJ2-1): EAGVAQSPRYKIIEKRQSVAFWCNPISGHATLYWYQQILGQGPKLLIQFQNNGVVDDSQLPKDRFSAERLKGVDSTLKIQPAKLEDSAVYLCASVGFRGWSYNEQFFGPGTRLTVL.

This clonotype appeared many times. The chain has TRBV12-3 or TRBV12-4 and TRBJ1-2; 8 bases fit TRBD1. The CDR3 is 16 residues long. J was trimmed by 7 bases and V by 3 bases; bases with no gene match: 13. CDR3 nucleotides: TGTGCCAGCAGTTTCTCCCTACTTGACAGGGGACTTGGCTACACCTTC. This sequence encodes CASSFSLLDRGLGYTF.

This rearrangement joins TRBV5-1 to TRBJ2-3, with 10 nucleotides matching TRBD2. The junction had 6 bases not matched to a gene; V was cut back by 2 bases and J by 6 bases. Germline V gives CDR1 SGHRS, CDR2 YFSETQ. The CDR3 totals 15 residues. For the CDR3, the DNA is TGCGCCAGCAGCTTCGGGACTAGCGTGGCGGATACGCAGTATTTT. Its translation is CASSFGTSVADTQYF.

This clonotype turned up a few times. This chain uses TRBV28 with TRBJ1-4; perhaps TRBD1 as D (5 bases). V lost 3 bases and J lost 5, with 13 bases in between. The CDR3 consists of 15 residues. Per the germline V gene, CDR1 is MDHEN and CDR2 is SYDVKM. This CDR3 reads CASSFPGGFNEKLFF. CDR3 sequence (DNA): TGTGCCAGCAGTTTCCCCGGGGGATTCAATGAAAAACTGTTTTTT.

V and J are TRBV6-1 and TRBJ1-5; D is possibly TRBD1 (6 bases). The CDR3 runs 13 residues. Per germline, CDR1 MNHNS and CDR2 SASEGT. The germline V and J ends were trimmed by 6 bases and 6 bases, with 12 bases remaining between them. The CDR3 DNA reads TGTGCCAGCAGCGGAACAGGGACTCAGCCCCAGCATTTT. Encoded protein: CASSGTGTQPQHF.

This chain links TRBV5-1 with TRBJ2-7, with 9 bases matching TRBD2. The V and J ends lost 4 bases and 3 bases, in that order; junction bases with no gene match: 14. The V gene's germline CDR1 is SGHRS and CDR2 YFSETQ. This CDR3 is built from 17 residues. The CDR3 spells CASSAEGGRLAVYEQYF. The CDR3 DNA follows: TGCGCCAGCAGCGCGGAGGGAGGTCGACTAGCGGTCTACGAGCAGTACTTC.

The V gene is TRBV13, the J gene TRBJ2-1; D unresolved. Germline CDR1 is PRHDT and CDR2 is FYEKMQ (reference sequence). The CDR3 is 15 amino acids. V was trimmed by 1 base and J by 5 bases, leaving 12 bases between them. The CDR3 region is CASSLAGQMNNEQFF. The CDR3 DNA reads as TGTGCCAGCAGCTTAGCGGGTCAAATGAACAATGAGCAGTTCTTC.

In this sample, this clonotype turned up a few times. The CDR3 protein is CASSQVRGLATTDTQYF. The CDR3 DNA reads TGCGCCAGCAGCCAAGTTAGGGGACTAGCGACCACAGATACGCAGTATTTT. The V and J genes are TRBV4-1 and TRBJ2-3; TRBD2 matches 10 bases. The CDR3 sequence is 17 residues long. The junction had 6 bases not matched to a gene; V was cut back by 1 base and J by 2 bases. In germline, CDR1 is MGHRA, CDR2 YSYEKL.

This chain connects TRBV10-1 to TRBJ2-2; no clear D. V was cut by 6 bases and J by 5 bases, with 13 bases left in between. Germline CDR1 is WNHNN and CDR2 is SYGVQD (reference sequence). The CDR3 length is 14 residues. The CDR3 here is CASSEQIQTGELFF. The CDR3 region has the DNA TGCGCCAGCAGCGAACAGATTCAAACCGGGGAGCTGTTTTTT.

This clonotype was observed a few times. The J gene is TRBJ2-5, the V gene TRBV24-1; 7 bases agree with TRBD1. The J call is doubtful: the DNA matches TRBJ2-7 better. The CDR3 has 16 residues. Germline V gene lookup returns CDR1 KGHDR and CDR2 SFDVKD. The CDR3 coding sequence is TGTGCCACCAGTGTTCCGGGACAGCGGACGCCCTACGAGCAGTACTTC. Amino acids: CATSVPGQRTPYEQYF.

The V gene is TRBV12-3 or TRBV12-4, the J gene TRBJ2-1; 7 bases match TRBD2. The junction had 6 bases not matched to a gene; V was cut back by 3 bases and J by 4 bases. The CDR3 runs to 15 residues. DNA for the CDR3: TGTGCCAGCAGTTTCATGGGGGGGGAGTACAATGAGCAGTTCTTC. Translated, it gives CASSFMGGEYNEQFF.

The chain carries TRBV6-5 and TRBJ1-1; D perhaps matches TRBD1 (6 bases). Germline V gene lookup returns CDR1 MNHEY and CDR2 SVGAGI. Trimming removed 4 bases from V and 10 bases from J, with 10 bases in between. The CDR3 consists of 11 residues. For the CDR3, the DNA is TGTGCCAGCAGTTCTCCAGGGGTAGCTTTCTTT. Protein sequence: CASSSPGVAFF.

This clonotype appeared once. The rearrangement uses TRBV18 and TRBJ2-5; 11 bases fit TRBD1. The J call may be mistaken, given a closer DNA end match to TRBJ2-7. CDR3 length equals 15 residues. CDR1 KGHSH and CDR2 LQKENI come from the germline V gene. The CDR3 nucleotides read TGTGCCAGCTCACCAGGGACAGGGGGTGCTTACGAGCAGTACTTC. This gives the protein CASSPGTGGAYEQYF.

This chain links TRBV9 with TRBJ2-2; D might be TRBD1 (5 bases). V was pared by 4 bases and J by 5 bases, with 12 bases between. Germline assignment: CDR1 SGDLS and CDR2 YYNGEE. CDR3 length: 14 amino acids. CDR3 coding DNA: TGTGCCAGCAGCTTGGGGCAGTTAACCGGGGAGCTGTTTTTT. Translating it yields CASSLGQLTGELFF.

This clonotype was found once. A single base separates this from a much larger clone, so it may be a read error. The rearrangement links TRBV5-1 to TRBJ2-7; TRBD2 aligns across 14 bases. Germline V lookup: CDR1 SGHRS, CDR2 YFSETQ. The CDR3 covers 15 residues. CDR3 nucleotide sequence: TGCACCAGCAGCCCTGGGACTAGCGGGGGTTACGAGCAGTACTTC. This gives the protein CTSSPGTSGGYEQYF.

The V gene is TRBV3-1, the J gene TRBJ1-2; 8 bases are a match to TRBD1. J gave up 8 bases and V 8 bases, and 7 bases lay outside the gene matches. The CDR3 is made up of 12 amino acids. Germline loops: CDR1 LGHDT, CDR2 YNNKEL (reference sequence). The CDR3 is CASLGQGGGYTF. CDR3 sequence (DNA): TGTGCCAGCCTAGGACAGGGCGGAGGCTACACCTTC.

The rearrangement uses TRBV27 and TRBJ2-1; 7 nucleotides match TRBD2. J was trimmed by 3 bases and V by 4 bases; bases with no gene match: 9. The germline gives CDR1 MNHEY, CDR2 SMNVEV (reference sequence). The CDR3 runs 16 residues. The CDR3, as DNA: TGTGCCAGCAGTTACCGGACTAGACTTCTCTACAATGAGCAGTTCTTC. This sequence encodes CASSYRTRLLYNEQFF.

The chain is built from TRBV7-9 and TRBJ2-5; D remains ambiguous. CDR3 length: 12 amino acids. From germline, CDR1 is SEHNR and CDR2 FQNEAQ (reference sequence). The V end lost 4 bases, the J end lost 0 bases, and 3 bases lay between the germline ends. The CDR3 spells CASSWYQETQYF. DNA for the CDR3: TGTGCCAGCAGCTGGTACCAAGAGACCCAGTACTTC.

The V gene is TRBV20-1, the J gene TRBJ2-7; D may be TRBD2 (5 bases). Germline loops: CDR1 DFQATT, CDR2 SNEGSKA (reference sequence). CDR3 size: 11 residues. The V gene lost 7 bases and the J gene lost 7 bases, with 14 bases spanning the gap. CDR3 bases: TGCAGTGTCCCTCAGCCGGGGGAGCAGTACTTC. Protein sequence: CSVPQPGEQYF.

The chain employs TRBV2 and TRBJ1-1; perhaps TRBD1 as D (6 bases). Germline V lookup: CDR1 SNHLY, CDR2 FYNNEI. V lost 8 bases and J lost 4, with 17 bases in between. CDR3 length: 14 amino acids. The CDR3 protein is CASQRAGARTEAFF. Here the CDR3 DNA reads TGTGCCAGCCAGCGGGCGGGGGCGCGCACTGAAGCTTTCTTT.